In this sample, the clone carrying this T cell receptor (beta chain) turned up many times. Its antigen is unknown. The entry originates in a study of CD8 T cells in ankylosing spondylitis. Regarding the study as a whole: A TCR beta motif of seven or eight highly homologous variants appeared characteristic of ankylosing spondylitis blood.

TCRdb re-derived calls from the 5' RACE reads in MiXCR, one entry per CDR3 protein. Here the sample spans about 500,000 distinct CDR3 sequences, roughly 5.2% being singletons. Trimming cost V 3 bases and J 4 bases, with 13 bases left between them. CDR1 and CDR2 (germline): SGHRS, YFSETQ. This CDR3 is 15 amino acids long. This TCR derives from a male donor with ankylosing spondylitis. The chain employs TRBV5-1 and TRBJ2-2, with TRBD1 as a possible D gene (8 bases). The sample was blood, either unsorted or a sorted T cell fraction (not recorded which). The CDR3 DNA follows: TGCGCCAGCAGCTCGACAGGGGAGGGCACCGGGGAGCTGTTTTTT. This translates into CASSSTGEGTGELFF.